This TCR beta chain was found in a study of blood T cell repertoires in COVID-19. The table came from immunoSEQ multiplex PCR; TCRdb's copy has only in-frame clones and leaves some out. The data contain over 85,000 clones, approximately 90% of them singletons. CDR3 length: 15 amino acids. V shed 0 bases, J shed 5 bases, and the junction held 5 bases outside the gene matches. Germline loops: CDR1 SGHTA, CDR2 FQGTGA. The source is a human donor in a cohort sampled during active COVID-19. The chain joins TRBV7-3 to TRBJ2-3; 7 bases are a match to TRBD2. The sample consisted of peripheral blood. The CDR3 DNA reads TGTGCCAGCAGCTTAACGGTGGCTAGCGGAGATACGCAGTATTTT. Translating gives CASSLTVASGDTQYF. The entire variable domain, with the rest obtained from reference TRBV7-3 and TRBJ2-3, is as follows: GAGVSQTPSNKVTEKGKYVELRCDPISGHTALYWYRQSLGQGPEFLIYFQGTGAADDSGLPNDRFFAVRPEGSVSTLKIQRTERGDSAVYLCASSLTVASGDTQYFGPGTRLTVL.